This T cell receptor beta chain derives from a study of shared clonotypes between healthy human individuals. CDR1 is MNHEY, CDR2 SVGAGI, per germline. V shed 7 bases and J shed 5 bases, with 21 bases lying between them. The CDR3 has 15 residues. This clone was seen only once. Its antigen remains unknown. Notes on the study in general: Larger estimated richness was generally recorded for naive subsets relative to memory subsets.

Per the study methods: As immunoSEQ supplied junction-only sequences (without quality scores), filtering differed. Libraries were prepared by immunoSEQ multiplex PCR; TCRdb keeps only in-frame clonotypes and omits some of them. For V, J and clone size, that table is used; D and trimming come from the DNA. The table records a few million clones, 90% to 97% of them present only once. The TCR originated in a man younger than 30 in good health. Sequenced input: naive CD4+ T cells sorted from blood. Subset defined: CD45RA+ positively selected. The chain couples TRBV6-5 to TRBJ2-7, with a tentative D call TRBD1 (5 bases). CDR3 DNA sequence: TGTGCCAGCACCTCCGGTCAGGGAAGGGCGGACGAGCAGTACTTC. It is translated as CASTSGQGRADEQYF.